This T cell receptor (beta chain) was found in a study of patients and donors after allogeneic stem cell transplantation. Using its own MiXCR run on the RT-PCR reads, TCRdb lists one record per CDR3 protein. The sample gives about 960,000 distinct CDR3 sequences, roughly 18% of which show up once; about 6% is in the top ten. Germline assignment: CDR1 SGHTA and CDR2 FQGTGA. Trimming pared 1 base from V and 7 bases from J, leaving 16 bases between. The CDR3 is 15 residues long. This clonotype has just a few counts. The clonotype originates from a human donor who was either an allogeneic HSCT recipient or a stem cell or donor lymphocyte infusion donor (not recorded which). It is not recorded whose cells these are; they may come from a transplant donor. This chain uses TRBV7-3 with TRBJ1-2; possibly TRBD1 for D (5 bases). Specimen: blood, either unsorted or a sorted T cell fraction (not recorded which). In DNA form, the CDR3 reads TGTGCCAGCAGCTTAAGTGTCGGGGGTGCGAGTGGCTACACCTTC. This gives the protein CASSLSVGGASGYTF. Full variable domain (remainder filled in from reference TRBV7-3 and TRBJ1-2): GAGVSQTPSNKVTEKGKYVELRCDPISGHTALYWYRQSLGQGPEFLIYFQGTGAADDSGLPNDRFFAVRPEGSVSTLKIQRTERGDSAVYLCASSLSVGGASGYTFGSGTRLTVV.